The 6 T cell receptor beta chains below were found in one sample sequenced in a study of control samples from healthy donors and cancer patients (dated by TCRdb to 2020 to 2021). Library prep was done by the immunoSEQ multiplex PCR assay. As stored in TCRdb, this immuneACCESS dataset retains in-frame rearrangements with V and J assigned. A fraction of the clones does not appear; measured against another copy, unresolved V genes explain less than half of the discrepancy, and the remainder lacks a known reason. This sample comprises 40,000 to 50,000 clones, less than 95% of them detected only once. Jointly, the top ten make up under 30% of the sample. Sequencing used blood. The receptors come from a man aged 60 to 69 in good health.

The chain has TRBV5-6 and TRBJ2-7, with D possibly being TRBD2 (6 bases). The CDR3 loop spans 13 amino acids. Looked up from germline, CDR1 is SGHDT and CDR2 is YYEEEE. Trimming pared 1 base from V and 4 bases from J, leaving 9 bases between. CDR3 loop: CASSLHGSYEQYF. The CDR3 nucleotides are TGTGCCAGCAGCTTGCACGGGAGTTACGAGCAGTACTTC.

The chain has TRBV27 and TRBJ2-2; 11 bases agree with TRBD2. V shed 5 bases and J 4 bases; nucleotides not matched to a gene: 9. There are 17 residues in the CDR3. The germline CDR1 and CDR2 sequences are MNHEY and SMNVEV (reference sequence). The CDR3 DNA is TGTGCCAGCAGTACCTCCGGGACTAGCGGACCCACCGGGGAGCTGTTTTTT. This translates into CASSTSGTSGPTGELFF.

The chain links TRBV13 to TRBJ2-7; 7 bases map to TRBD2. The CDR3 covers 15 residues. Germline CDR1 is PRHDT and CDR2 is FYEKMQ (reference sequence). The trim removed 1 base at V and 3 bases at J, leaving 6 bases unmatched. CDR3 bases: TGTGCCAGCAGCTTAGTGTCTAGCGGAAACTACGAGCAGTACTTC. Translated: CASSLVSSGNYEQYF. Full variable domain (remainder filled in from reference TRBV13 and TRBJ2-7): AAGVIQSPRHLIKEKRETATLKCYPIPRHDTVYWYQQGPGQDPQFLISFYEKMQSDKGSIPDRFSAQQFSDYHSELNMSSLELGDSALYFCASSLVSSGNYEQYFGPGTRLTVT.

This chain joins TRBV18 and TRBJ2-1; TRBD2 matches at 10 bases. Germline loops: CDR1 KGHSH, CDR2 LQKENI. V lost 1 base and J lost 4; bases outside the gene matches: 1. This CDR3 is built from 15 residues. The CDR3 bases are TGTGCCAGCTCACCACAGCGGGAGGGTTACAATGAGCAGTTCTTC. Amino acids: CASSPQREGYNEQFF.

CDR3 region: CASSAQGALAKNIQYF. In nucleotides, the CDR3 is TGTGCCAGCAGCGCTCAGGGGGCGCTGGCCAAAAACATTCAGTACTTC. V is TRBV9 and J is TRBJ2-4, with TRBD1 matching 8 bases. The CDR3 has 16 residues. Germline V gene lookup returns CDR1 SGDLS and CDR2 YYNGEE. J lost 1 base, V lost 3 bases, and 6 bases had no gene match.

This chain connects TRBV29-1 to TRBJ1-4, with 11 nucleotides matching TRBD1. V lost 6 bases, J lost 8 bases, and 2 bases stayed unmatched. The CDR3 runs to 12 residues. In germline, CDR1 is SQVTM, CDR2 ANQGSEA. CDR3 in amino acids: CSVGTGGEKLFF. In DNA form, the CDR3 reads TGCAGCGTCGGGACAGGGGGGGAAAAACTGTTTTTT.